These 20 T cell receptor beta chains came from one sample sequenced in a study of blood T cell repertoires in COVID-19. Profiling relied on immunoSEQ multiplex PCR, and the TCRdb table lists in-frame clones only, not all of them. The repertoire includes roughly 290,000 clones, approximately 86% of them detected once, and roughly 2.1% sits in the top ten. Sequencing was done on a sample of peripheral blood. The source of these receptors is a woman aged 25 to 39 who had recovered from COVID-19.

V is TRBV3-1 (or the pseudogene TRBV3-2) and J is TRBJ1-3; 8 bases fit TRBD1. This CDR3 comprises 15 residues. J lost 6 bases, V lost 4 bases, and 8 bases had no gene match. Germline CDR1 reads LGHDT; CDR2 reads YNNKEL (reference sequence). CDR3 protein: CASSLSGGTENTIYF. CDR3 bases: TGTGCCAGCAGCCTCTCAGGGGGCACCGAAAACACCATATATTTT.

The V gene is TRBV7-2, the J gene TRBJ2-1; 8 nucleotides agree with TRBD1. Losses at the gene ends were 6 bases for V and 1 base for J; bases not matched to a gene: 2. CDR1 is SGHTA and CDR2 is FQGNSA in the germline V gene. The CDR3 is 14 amino acids. CDR3 in amino acids: CASSNRGSYNEQFF. CDR3 DNA: TGTGCCAGCAGTAACAGGGGGTCCTACAATGAGCAGTTCTTC.

The V call is TRBV11-2, the J call TRBJ2-1; the match to TRBD2 covers 7 bases. This CDR3 contains 15 residues. The germline CDR1 and CDR2 sequences are SGHAT and FQNNGV. The ends lost 6 bases at V and 7 bases at J; junction bases unmatched: 12. CDR3 in amino acids: CASRDPWAGANEQFF. DNA of the CDR3: TGTGCCAGCAGGGACCCTTGGGCGGGAGCTAATGAGCAGTTCTTC.

This clone occurred a few times. The chain links TRBV2 to TRBJ2-5; D may be TRBD1 (7 bases). Germline V gives CDR1 SNHLY, CDR2 FYNNEI. V lost 6 bases, J lost 3 bases, and 17 bases lay in between. The CDR3 is made up of 15 amino acids. CDR3 amino acids: CASRRGGGGEETQYF. CDR3 bases: TGTGCCAGCAGAAGAGGGGGCGGCGGGGAAGAGACCCAGTACTTC.

This clone has only one observation. CDR3 nucleotide sequence: TGTGCCAGCAGCCATGAATTTCAGGGGGCTGGCGAGCAGTACTTC. It yields the protein CASSHEFQGAGEQYF. The chain links TRBV3-1 (or the pseudogene TRBV3-2) to TRBJ2-7; 8 bases align to TRBD1. The J segment lost 6 bases and the V segment lost 3 bases, leaving 10 bases of the junction unmatched. This CDR3 spans 15 amino acids. Germline V gene sequence: CDR1 LGHDT, CDR2 YNNKEL (reference sequence).

The V and J genes are TRBV28 and TRBJ2-7, with D maybe TRBD1 (7 bases). Trimming pared 3 bases from V and 2 bases from J, leaving 14 bases between. Germline CDR1 reads MDHEN; CDR2 reads SYDVKM. This CDR3 comprises 15 residues. The DNA for the CDR3 is TGTGCCAGCAGTTTTGGCGGGACAGTTACCTACGAGCAGTACTTC. As protein: CASSFGGTVTYEQYF.

Details on this clone: Germline is not matched at one junction end, which may reflect a read error. This chain uses TRBV18 with TRBJ1-2; D gene uncertain. Looked up from germline, CDR1 is KGHSH and CDR2 is LQKENI. The CDR3 length is 14 residues. The CDR3 region has the DNA TGTGCCAGCGCACCGACGGGAGTTGGTAATGGCTACACCTTC. It is translated as CASAPTGVGNGYTF.

The J gene is TRBJ2-2, the V gene TRBV13; 12 nucleotides line up with TRBD2. Trimming took 5 bases from V and 4 from J; bases not matched to a gene: 5. The CDR3 length is 16 residues. Germline CDR1 is PRHDT and CDR2 is FYEKMQ (reference sequence). The CDR3 DNA follows: TGTGCCAGCAGCGCCCTAGCGGGAGGGCCCACCGGGGAGCTGTTTTTT. This codes for CASSALAGGPTGELFF.

The chain carries TRBV3-1 (or the pseudogene TRBV3-2) and TRBJ2-5; 7 nucleotides match TRBD2. The ends lost 4 bases at V and 2 bases at J; junction bases unmatched: 13. This CDR3 spans 17 amino acids. Germline V CDR1 and CDR2: LGHDT, YNNKEL (reference sequence). The DNA for the CDR3 is TGTGCCAGCAGCCTGGGCCTGGCGGGGGATCTACAAGAGACCCAGTACTTC. Translating it yields CASSLGLAGDLQETQYF.

V and J are TRBV28 and TRBJ2-3; 13 nucleotides match TRBD2. Looked up from germline, CDR1 is MDHEN and CDR2 is SYDVKM. The CDR3 contains 16 residues. V lost 7 bases to trimming and J lost 3 bases; unmatched junction nucleotides: 7. CDR3 sequence: CASNAPGLAGTDTQYF. The CDR3 bases are TGTGCCAGCAACGCTCCGGGACTAGCGGGGACAGATACGCAGTATTTT.

V and J are TRBV2 and TRBJ1-2; D is undetermined. This CDR3 contains 14 residues. Trimming pared 6 bases from V and 9 bases from J, leaving 20 bases between. Germline CDR1 is SNHLY and CDR2 is FYNNEI. The CDR3 is CASREPGGPGSYTF. DNA for the CDR3: TGTGCCAGCAGGGAACCAGGAGGGCCCGGGAGCTACACCTTC.

CDR3 amino acids: CASRPGTGLTDTQYF. As DNA, the CDR3 is TGTGCCAGCAGGCCCGGGACAGGGTTGACAGATACGCAGTATTTT. The V call is TRBV6-6, the J call TRBJ2-3, with 9 bases fitting TRBD1. V trimming: 6 bases; J trimming: 3 bases; junction bases outside the gene matches: 7. The germline V gene has CDR1 MNHNY and CDR2 SVGAGI (reference sequence). CDR3 length equals 15 residues.

The V and J genes are TRBV27 and TRBJ1-5; unclear D gene. The germline V gene has CDR1 MNHEY and CDR2 SMNVEV (reference sequence). This CDR3 is 16 amino acids long. Trimming pared 0 bases from V and 2 bases from J, leaving 11 bases between. CDR3 bases: TGTGCCAGCAGTTTATCCGGGGTAGGTCGCAATCAGCCCCAGCATTTT. Translating it yields CASSLSGVGRNQPQHF.

This chain uses TRBV5-1 with TRBJ2-2; 9 nucleotides line up with TRBD2. Germline-derived CDR1 and CDR2 are SGHRS and YFSETQ. The CDR3 has 14 residues. The junction had 5 bases not matched to a gene; V was cut back by 1 base and J by 10 bases. The CDR3 reads CASSLTAGGQELFF. The CDR3 DNA follows: TGCGCCAGCAGCTTGACAGCGGGGGGCCAGGAGCTGTTTTTT.

This clone is a singleton in its sample. The V call is TRBV4-1, the J call TRBJ1-1; 10 bases fit TRBD1. CDR3 length: 14 residues. V was pared by 1 base and J by 8 bases, with 4 bases of the junction left unmatched. Germline V gene sequence: CDR1 MGHRA, CDR2 YSYEKL. CDR3: CASSQVGQGGEAFF. The CDR3 DNA reads as TGCGCCAGCAGCCAAGTAGGACAGGGGGGAGAAGCTTTCTTT.

The chain combines TRBV5-4 with TRBJ2-7, with TRBD1 identical over 8 bases. Germline loops: CDR1 SGHNT, CDR2 YYREEE (reference sequence). V lost 4 bases to trimming and J lost 6 bases; unmatched junction nucleotides: 3. CDR3 size: 12 residues. CDR3 DNA sequence: TGTGCCAGCAGCCTTACAGGGGGCGAGCAGTACTTC. As protein: CASSLTGGEQYF.

This chain links TRBV3-1 (or the pseudogene TRBV3-2) with TRBJ2-7, with a possible D match to TRBD1 (6 bases). The germline CDR1 and CDR2 sequences are LGHDT and YNNKEL (reference sequence). This CDR3 spans 15 amino acids. V lost 4 bases to trimming and J lost 1 base, with 14 bases between them. CDR3 residues: CASSPSRGPSYEQYF. In DNA, the CDR3 is TGTGCCAGCAGCCCATCCAGGGGACCTTCCTACGAGCAGTACTTC.

A word on this clone: At the DNA level, this CDR3 is encoded by other sequences in the same sample as well. This chain connects TRBV4-1 to TRBJ2-7; TRBD1 matches at 10 bases. Per germline, CDR1 MGHRA and CDR2 YSYEKL. Trimming removed 2 bases from V and 4 bases from J; junction bases left unmatched: 5. The CDR3 extends over 15 amino acids. The CDR3 is CASSQPRDRGYEQYF. Here the CDR3 DNA reads TGCGCCAGCAGCCAACCCCGGGACAGGGGATACGAGCAGTACTTC.

The rearrangement uses TRBV18 and TRBJ2-2; the match to TRBD2 covers 7 bases. The CDR3 is made up of 17 amino acids. Germline assignment: CDR1 KGHSH and CDR2 LQKENI. Unmatched junction bases numbered 4, after V lost 0 bases and J lost 0 bases. This CDR3 reads CASSPPGGSTNTGELFF. The CDR3 DNA sequence: TGTGCCAGCTCACCACCGGGCGGGAGCACGAACACCGGGGAGCTGTTTTTT. Variable domain in full (rest from reference TRBV18 and TRBJ2-2): NAGVMQNPRHLVRRRGQEARLRCSPMKGHSHVYWYRQLPEEGLKFMVYLQKENIIDESGMPKERFSAEFPKEGPSILRIQQVVRGDSAAYFCASSPPGGSTNTGELFFGEGSRLTVL.

The chain couples TRBV27 to TRBJ2-7, with 9 bases that match TRBD1. The CDR3 loop spans 13 amino acids. J gave up 5 bases and V 6 bases, and 5 bases lay outside the gene matches. Germline lookup yields CDR1 MNHEY and CDR2 SMNVEV (reference sequence). The CDR3 DNA sequence: TGTGCCAGCAGAATACAGGGGGCGAACGAGCAGTACTTC. Amino acids: CASRIQGANEQYF.